These T cell receptor beta chains were read from a single sample in a study of CD8+CD57+ T cells in acquired aplastic anemia. TCRdb independently ran MiXCR on the reads; one entry per CDR3 protein. This sample has around 190,000 distinct CDR3 sequences; approximately 50% occur once, and the top ten carry 15% to 20%. The sample consisted of sorted CD4+, CD8+, or CD8+CD57+ T cells (not recorded which) from PBMCs. Receptor source: a human donor in good health, serving as a control. Each CDR3 is given with its conserved first and last residue. A D gene is named only where the DNA matches it firmly. Not every row has a clone size; where given, it reads once, few, many or a size class.

-,TRBD1,TRBV20-1,13,TRBJ1-2,TGCAGTGCTAGTGCAGACAGGGGGAATGGCTACACCTTC,CSASADRGNGYTF
-,TRBD1,TRBV29-1,13,TRBJ1-2,TGCAGCGTTCCCCGAGGACAGGGGGGAGGCTACACCTTC,CSVPRGQGGGYTF
many,-,TRBV4-2,12,TRBJ1-4,TGTGCCAGCAGCCAAGTGAAGGAAAAACTGTTTTTT,CASSQVKEKLFF
-,TRBD2,TRBV6-2/TRBV6-3,19,TRBJ2-2,TGTGCCAGCAGTTACGCCTTAGGACAGCGGGGGACGGGAGCCGGGGAGCTGTTTTTT,CASSYALGQRGTGAGELFF
-,-,TRBV29-1,14,TRBJ2-7,TGCAGCGCCGATATTACAGGGAATTCCTACGAGCAGTACTTC,CSADITGNSYEQYF
many,-,TRBV24-1,15,TRBJ1-2,TGTGCCACCAGTGATCCACAGGGAGATTGGGACGGCTACACCTTC,CATSDPQGDWDGYTF
-,TRBD1,TRBV28,16,TRBJ1-5,TGTGCCAGCAGTAGACAGGGGGCTCTCAGCAATCAGCCCCAGCATTTT,CASSRQGALSNQPQHF
many,-,TRBV3-2,13,TRBJ2-7,TGTGCCAGCGAAGGGGGGAAAACCTACGAGCAGTACTTC,CASEGGKTYEQYF
-,-,TRBV15,14,TRBJ1-6,TGTGCCGCCAGCAGGGGTACGGGGGCGGGTCGCCTCCACTTT,CAASRGTGAGRLHF
many,-,TRBV9,14,TRBJ1-3,TGTGCCAGCAGCGTAGCCCTAACAGGGTTCACCATATATTTT,CASSVALTGFTIYF
many,-,TRBV7-9,17,TRBJ2-2,TGTGCCAGCAGCGGCCGGGGCTCCATGGCAGACACCGGGGAGCTGTTTTTT,CASSGRGSMADTGELFF
-,-,TRBV15,14,TRBJ1-4,TGTGCCACCGATGGGGCCCAAAGGGGTGAAAAACTGTTTTTT,CATDGAQRGEKLFF
-,-,TRBV5-5,13,TRBJ1-5,TGTGCCAGCAGCTTGCTTTGGGATTCACCCCAGCATTTT,CASSLLWDSPQHF
once,-,TRBV10-3,12,TRBJ1-2,TGTGCCATCAGTGAGTCGAGCTATGGCTACACCTTC,CAISESSYGYTF
-,-,TRBV14,15,TRBJ1-1,TGTGCCAGCAGCCATGATCGGGGCGGGGGTGGTGAAGCTCTCTTT,CASSHDRGGGGEALF
-,TRBD2,TRBV25-1,20,TRBJ2-5,TGTGCCAGCAGAAGGGCGGTAACGACTAGCGGGGGGGGGGGGCAAGAGACCCAGTACTTC,CASRRAVTTSGGGGQETQYF
-,TRBD1,TRBV9,16,TRBJ2-1,TGTGCCAGCAGCTACCCGCCAGGACAGGGGGCCTACGAGCAGTTCTTC,CASSYPPGQGAYEQFF
-,-,TRBV10-1,12,TRBJ1-5,TGCGCCAGCAGTGACCCCGGGAAGCCCCAGCATTTT,CASSDPGKPQHF
-,TRBD2,TRBV10-3,16,TRBJ2-3,TGTGCCATCAGGCCCGGGACTAGCGGGGGCACAGATACGCAGTATTTT,CAIRPGTSGGTDTQYF
few,-,TRBV19,13,TRBJ1-6,TGTGCCAGTAGTATCGGCCACAATTCACCCCTCCACTTT,CASSIGHNSPLHF
many,TRBD1,TRBV4-1,16,TRBJ1-2,TGCGCCAGCAGACTAGGGGGCGGGGGCGGGCAGGATGGCTACACCTTC,CASRLGGGGGQDGYTF
-,TRBD1,TRBV24-1,15,TRBJ2-2,TGTGCCACCAGCCAGGGACAGGGGGCGGCCGGGGAGCTGTTTTTT,CATSQGQGAAGELFF
-,TRBD2,TRBV5-5,18,TRBJ2-7,TGTGCCAGCAGCCTCGGGACTAGCGGGGGGGCCGGGTCCTACGAGCAGTACTTC,CASSLGTSGGAGSYEQYF
-,TRBD1,TRBV29-1,13,TRBJ1-4,TGCAGCGTTGCGGGGACAGGGGAAGTAAAACTGTTTTTT,CSVAGTGEVKLFF
many,TRBD2,TRBV5-8,17,TRBJ2-1,TGTGCCAGCAGCTTGAACCCTACTAGCGGGGGAGACAATGAGCAGTTCTTC,CASSLNPTSGGDNEQFF
few,-,TRBV27,15,TRBJ2-2,TGTGCCAGCAGTCCCCGGGGGATATCCACCGGGGAGCTGTTTTTT,CASSPRGISTGELFF
-,-,TRBV24-1,14,TRBJ2-6,TGTGCCACTAGTGCCGGCCAGGGGAACGACGTCCTGACTTTC,CATSAGQGNDVLTF